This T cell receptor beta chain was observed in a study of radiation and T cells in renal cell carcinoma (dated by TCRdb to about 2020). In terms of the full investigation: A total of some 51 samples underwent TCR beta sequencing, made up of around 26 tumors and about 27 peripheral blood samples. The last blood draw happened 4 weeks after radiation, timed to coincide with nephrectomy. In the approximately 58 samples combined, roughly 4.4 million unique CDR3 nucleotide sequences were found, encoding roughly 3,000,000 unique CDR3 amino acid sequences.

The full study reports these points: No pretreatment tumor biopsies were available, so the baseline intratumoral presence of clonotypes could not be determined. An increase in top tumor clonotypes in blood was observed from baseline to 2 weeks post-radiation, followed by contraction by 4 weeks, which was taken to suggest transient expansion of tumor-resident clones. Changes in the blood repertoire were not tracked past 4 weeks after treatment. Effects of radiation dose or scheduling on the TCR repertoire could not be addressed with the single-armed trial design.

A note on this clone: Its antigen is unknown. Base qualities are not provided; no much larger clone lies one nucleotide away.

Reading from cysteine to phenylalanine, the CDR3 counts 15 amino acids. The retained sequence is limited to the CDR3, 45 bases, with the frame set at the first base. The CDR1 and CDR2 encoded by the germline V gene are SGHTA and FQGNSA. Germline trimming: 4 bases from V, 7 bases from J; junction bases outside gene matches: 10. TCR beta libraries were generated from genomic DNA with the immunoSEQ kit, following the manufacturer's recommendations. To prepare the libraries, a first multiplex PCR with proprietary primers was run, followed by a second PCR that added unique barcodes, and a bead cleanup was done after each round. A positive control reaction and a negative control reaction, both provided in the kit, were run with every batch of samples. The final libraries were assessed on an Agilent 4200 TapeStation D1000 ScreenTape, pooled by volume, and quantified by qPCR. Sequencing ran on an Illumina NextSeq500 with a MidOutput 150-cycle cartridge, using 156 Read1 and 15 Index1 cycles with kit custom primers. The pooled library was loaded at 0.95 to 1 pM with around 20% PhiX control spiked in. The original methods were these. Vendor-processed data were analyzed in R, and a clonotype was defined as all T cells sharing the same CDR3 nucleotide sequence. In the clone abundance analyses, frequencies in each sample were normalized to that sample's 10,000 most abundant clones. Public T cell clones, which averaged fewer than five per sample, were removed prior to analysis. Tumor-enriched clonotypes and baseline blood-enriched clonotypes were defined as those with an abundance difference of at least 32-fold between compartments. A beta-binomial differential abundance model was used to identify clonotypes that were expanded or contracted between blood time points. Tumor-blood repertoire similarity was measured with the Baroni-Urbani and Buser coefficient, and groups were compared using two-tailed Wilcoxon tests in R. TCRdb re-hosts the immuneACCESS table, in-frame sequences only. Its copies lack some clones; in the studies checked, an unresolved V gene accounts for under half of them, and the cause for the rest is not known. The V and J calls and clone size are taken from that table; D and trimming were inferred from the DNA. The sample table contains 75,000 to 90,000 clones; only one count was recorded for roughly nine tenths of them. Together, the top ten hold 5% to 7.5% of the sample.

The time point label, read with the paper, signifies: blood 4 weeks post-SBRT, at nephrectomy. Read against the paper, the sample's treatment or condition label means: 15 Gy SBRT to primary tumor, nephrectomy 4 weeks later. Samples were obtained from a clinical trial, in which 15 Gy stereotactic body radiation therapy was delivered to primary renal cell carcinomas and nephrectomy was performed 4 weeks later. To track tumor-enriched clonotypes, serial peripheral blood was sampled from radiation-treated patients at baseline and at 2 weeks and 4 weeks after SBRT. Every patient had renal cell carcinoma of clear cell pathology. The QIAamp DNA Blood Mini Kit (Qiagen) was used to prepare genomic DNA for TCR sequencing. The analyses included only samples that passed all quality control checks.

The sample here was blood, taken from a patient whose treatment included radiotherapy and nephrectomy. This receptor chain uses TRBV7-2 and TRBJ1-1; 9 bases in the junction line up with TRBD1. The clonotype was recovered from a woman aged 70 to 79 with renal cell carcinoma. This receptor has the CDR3 CASSSQSGTGNEAFF. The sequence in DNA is TGTGCCAGCAGCTCCCAGTCCGGGACAGGGAATGAAGCTTTCTTT.